This T cell receptor (beta chain) comes out of a study of blood T cell repertoires in COVID-19. This CDR3 spans 15 amino acids. The V end was cut by 0 bases, the J end by 0 bases, with 8 bases between. Sequenced by immunoSEQ multiplex PCR; TCRdb stores in-frame clones only, minus some. Of some 260,000 clones in the sample, 88% are singletons; the top ten hold roughly a tenth. The source of this sequence is a woman aged 65 to 85 with COVID-19, enrolled during active disease. V usage is TRBV23-1 and J usage is TRBJ1-1, with D uncertain. TRBV23-1 is known as an ORF, though its function is uncertain. The specimen sequenced was peripheral blood. The CDR3: CASSQSPGMNTEAFF. For the CDR3, the DNA is TGCGCCAGCAGTCAATCTCCGGGGATGAACACTGAAGCTTTCTTT.